The 18 T cell receptor beta chains below all came from one sample that was sequenced in a study of cytomegalovirus exposure and HLA in healthy donors. PCR primers comprised 60 Vbeta and 13 Jbeta primers. The repertoire was sequenced with immunoSEQ multiplex PCR; TCRdb's copy has only in-frame clones and lacks some. This sample yields 100,000 to 150,000 clones, of which around four fifths are seen a single time; roughly 10% belongs to the top ten. The sequenced sample was PBMCs. These receptors all stem from a male donor in good health and CMV-seropositive.

The table lists this clone with a few counts. The chain links TRBV4-1 to TRBJ1-6; 9 nucleotides align to TRBD1. The CDR3 extends over 17 amino acids. In germline, CDR1 is MGHRA, CDR2 YSYEKL. Losses at the gene ends were 1 base for V and 7 bases for J; bases not matched to a gene: 8. The CDR3 nucleotides are TGCGCCAGCAGCCAAGTCGACCCCGGGACAGGGAATTCACCCCTCCACTTT. Its translation: CASSQVDPGTGNSPLHF.

V usage is TRBV4-3 and J usage is TRBJ2-5; D may be TRBD2 (6 bases). Germline V gene sequence: CDR1 LGHNA, CDR2 YSLEER. V lost 1 base and J 2 bases, leaving 11 bases between the germline ends. The CDR3 runs 15 residues. For the CDR3, the DNA is TGCGCCAGCAGCCAAGTCCTAGCGCATCAAGAGACCCAGTACTTC. This gives the protein CASSQVLAHQETQYF.

Worth noting for this clone: Mismatch with germline at one junction end may stem from a read error. The chain combines TRBV7-9 with TRBJ2-5; 9 nucleotides match TRBD1. CDR1 is SEHNR and CDR2 is FQNEAQ in the germline V gene (reference sequence). The CDR3 is 15 residues long. The CDR3 DNA is TGTTCCAGCAGCTTAGGCCTGGGACAGGGAGAGACCCAGTACTTC. Its protein is CSSSLGLGQGETQYF.

J is TRBJ1-3 and V is TRBV14; D is ambiguous. The CDR3 contains 15 residues. Looked up from germline, CDR1 is SGHDN and CDR2 is FVKESK. V was pared by 2 bases and J by 6 bases, with 14 bases between. CDR3 in DNA: TGTGCCAGCAGCCAATTGATGACGGGTGCAAACACCATATATTTT. Its translation: CASSQLMTGANTIYF.

The chain links TRBV28 to TRBJ2-7, with TRBD2 as a possible D gene (6 bases). V was clipped by 2 bases and J by 0 bases, with 11 bases between them. The germline V gene has CDR1 MDHEN and CDR2 SYDVKM. This CDR3 has 15 amino acids. DNA of the CDR3: TGTGCCAGCAGTTTAACGGGAGTCCCCTCCTACGAGCAGTACTTC. This gives the protein CASSLTGVPSYEQYF.

This chain uses TRBV2 with TRBJ2-5; 7 bases match TRBD1. The J call is in doubt because the DNA end fits TRBJ2-7 better. This CDR3 contains 14 residues. In germline, CDR1 is SNHLY, CDR2 FYNNEI. DNA for the CDR3: TGTGCCAGCAAGGCACAGGGGAGTTCCTACGAGCAGTACTTC. Translation: CASKAQGSSYEQYF.

This clone was seen only once. This CDR3 is CASIPRGSYEQYF. The DNA of the CDR3 is TGTGCCAGCATACCCAGGGGCTCCTACGAGCAGTACTTC. The J gene is TRBJ2-7, the V gene TRBV5-8, with D possibly matching TRBD1 (6 bases). Germline V CDR1 and CDR2: SGHTS, YDEGEE. The CDR3 consists of 13 residues. V gave up 6 bases and J gave up 0 bases, with 10 bases separating them.

The rearrangement links TRBV30 to TRBJ2-5, with D possibly TRBD1 on 5 matching bases. Looked up from germline, CDR1 is GTSNPN and CDR2 is SVGIG (reference sequence). The CDR3 sequence is 13 residues long. The V and J ends lost 3 bases and 4 bases respectively, with 12 bases between them. CDR3 region: CAWSRLGAETQYF. Here the CDR3 DNA reads TGTGCCTGGAGCCGCTTAGGGGCAGAGACCCAGTACTTC.

The gene calls are TRBV7-9 and TRBJ2-7; the match to TRBD1 covers 7 bases. CDR1 and CDR2 (germline): SEHNR, FQNEAQ (reference sequence). This CDR3 spans 14 amino acids. V lost 4 bases to trimming and J lost 4 bases; unmatched junction nucleotides: 7. The CDR3 region is CASSSDRKGYEQYF. The CDR3 coding sequence is TGTGCCAGCAGCTCGGACAGGAAGGGATACGAGCAGTACTTC.

The V call is TRBV5-5, the J call TRBJ1-3; 7 bases are a match to TRBD1. Germline trimming cut 4 bases from V and 4 bases from J; bases unmatched to any gene: 5. The CDR3 contains 14 residues. Germline V gene lookup returns CDR1 SGHKS and CDR2 YYEKEE (reference sequence). This chain's CDR3 is CASSVPGQGNTIYF. The CDR3 DNA sequence: TGTGCCAGCAGCGTGCCGGGACAGGGAAACACCATATATTTT.

Worth noting for this clone: At the DNA level, this CDR3 is encoded by other sequences in the same sample as well. This chain links TRBV5-1 with TRBJ2-7, with D perhaps matching TRBD1 (6 bases). The CDR3 consists of 14 residues. Trimming cost V 5 bases and J 3 bases, with 15 bases left between them. Looked up from germline, CDR1 is SGHRS and CDR2 is YFSETQ. The CDR3 coding sequence is TGCGCCAGCAGTTTACAGGGTAACGTCTACGAGCAGTACTTC. It yields the protein CASSLQGNVYEQYF.

The rearrangement uses TRBV5-4 and TRBJ2-7; 8 bases are shared with TRBD1. CDR1 and CDR2 (germline): SGHNT, YYREEE (reference sequence). Germline trimming cut 2 bases from V and 5 bases from J; bases unmatched to any gene: 6. The CDR3 sequence is 14 residues long. For the CDR3, the DNA is TGTGCCAGCAGCTTTGACAGGGGTTTCCACGAGCAGTACTTC. Translation gives CASSFDRGFHEQYF.

Points on this clone: A junction boundary mismatches the germline segment, possibly from a read error. The J gene is TRBJ2-5, the V gene TRBV7-7, with 14 bases fitting TRBD2. From germline, CDR1 is SSHAT and CDR2 FNYEAQ (reference sequence). The CDR3 length is 16 residues. The CDR3 sequence is CASSPEGLAGAETQYF. The CDR3 DNA is TGTGCTAGCAGCCCCGAGGGACTAGCGGGAGCGGAGACCCAGTACTTC.

The rearrangement uses TRBV5-1 and TRBJ2-7; the match to TRBD2 covers 10 bases. The CDR3 is 14 residues long. The germline V gene has CDR1 SGHRS and CDR2 YFSETQ. Trimming removed 3 bases from V and 3 bases from J; junction bases left unmatched: 3. CDR3 coding DNA: TGCGCCAGCAGCTCAACTAGCGGGGACTACGAGCAGTACTTC. Translated, it gives CASSSTSGDYEQYF.

The gene calls are TRBV6-5 and TRBJ2-1, with 7 bases that match TRBD1. Germline V lookup: CDR1 MNHEY, CDR2 SVGAGI. This CDR3 has 16 residues. The J segment lost 9 bases and the V segment lost 2 bases, leaving 13 bases of the junction unmatched. This CDR3 is CASSYDRVPLGSEQFF. The CDR3 bases are TGTGCCAGCAGTTACGACAGGGTTCCCCTTGGGAGTGAGCAGTTCTTC.

This chain uses TRBV6-1 with TRBJ2-7; a weak D match, TRBD2 (6 bases). Germline V gene sequence: CDR1 MNHNS, CDR2 SASEGT. Between the trimmed V and J ends, which lost 3 bases and 3 bases, there was a span of 12 bases. CDR3 size: 14 residues. The CDR3 loop is CASSDISGFYEQYF. DNA for the CDR3: TGTGCCAGCAGTGATATAAGCGGGTTCTACGAGCAGTACTTC.

V is TRBV6-6 and J is TRBJ1-1; 8 bases align to TRBD1. V lost 6 bases to trimming and J lost 1 base; unmatched junction nucleotides: 7. Per the germline V gene, CDR1 is MNHNY and CDR2 is SVGAGI (reference sequence). The CDR3 sequence is 15 residues long. CDR3 coding DNA: TGTGCCAGCAGACCTTCAGGACAGGGGAACACTGAAGCTTTCTTT. Translating it yields CASRPSGQGNTEAFF.

This sequence joins TRBV27 and TRBJ2-7; 10 bases map to TRBD2. CDR1 and CDR2 from the germline V gene are MNHEY and SMNVEV (reference sequence). The CDR3 totals 16 residues. J gave up 0 bases and V 3 bases, and 5 bases lay outside the gene matches. The chain's CDR3 is CASSFEPSGGSYEQYF. The CDR3 coding sequence is TGTGCCAGCAGTTTTGAGCCTAGCGGGGGCTCCTACGAGCAGTACTTC.